This is a list of T cell receptor beta chains from one sample in a study of T cells in Graves' hyperthyroidism and ophthalmopathy. One entry per CDR3 protein, called by TCRdb with MiXCR from the multiplex PCR reads. The sample has over 400,000 distinct CDR3 sequences; 22% are singletons. Sample: blood. All receptors come from a woman in her 70s with Graves' ophthalmopathy. Both conserved end residues are part of each CDR3. Fields, in order: CDR3 DNA, CDR3 protein, clone size, D gene, J gene, V gene. D genes are given only for firm matches. Clone size is not always given. Where it is, it says once, few, many or a class for expanded clones.

DNA: TGTGCCAGCAGCTTGGGGACAGTCCCCAACGAGCAGTACTTC
CDR3: CASSLGTVPNEQYF
size: many
D: TRBD1
J: TRBJ2-7
V: TRBV7-2

DNA: TGTGCCAGCAGCCTGGGGGCCCCCTACGAGCAGTACTTC
CDR3: CASSLGAPYEQYF
size: few
D: -
J: TRBJ2-7
V: TRBV12-3/TRBV12-4

DNA: TGTGCCACCAGCAGAGACAGGGACGGCGAGCAGTACTTC
CDR3: CATSRDRDGEQYF
size: few
D: -
J: TRBJ2-7
V: TRBV15

DNA: TGTGCCAGCAGCCACCCGGAGAGCTCCTACAATGAGCAGTTCTTC
CDR3: CASSHPESSYNEQFF
size: -
D: -
J: TRBJ2-1
V: TRBV12-3/TRBV12-4

DNA: TGTGCCAGCAGTTTAAGTCCCGGACCTGAGCAGTTCTTC
CDR3: CASSLSPGPEQFF
size: -
D: -
J: TRBJ2-1
V: TRBV27

DNA: TGTGCCAGCAGCCCGGACGGTCCGGACACTGAAGCTTTCTTT
CDR3: CASSPDGPDTEAFF
size: -
D: -
J: TRBJ1-1
V: TRBV11-3

DNA: TGTGCCAGCAGCACCCGGGACTCTCTGAATGAGCAGTTCTTC
CDR3: CASSTRDSLNEQFF
size: -
D: -
J: TRBJ2-1
V: TRBV7-2

DNA: TGCGCCAGCAGGCAGGGGGGCCGCGACCCAAAGACTAGCACAGATACGCAGTATTTT
CDR3: CASRQGGRDPKTSTDTQYF
size: -
D: -
J: TRBJ2-3
V: TRBV5-1

DNA: TGTGCCAGCAGCGGAGGCCCCAGCTCCTACGAGCAGTACTTC
CDR3: CASSGGPSSYEQYF
size: many
D: -
J: TRBJ2-7
V: TRBV28

DNA: TGCGCCAGCAGCGACCTGCCCGGGACCCAAGAGACCCAGTACTTC
CDR3: CASSDLPGTQETQYF
size: -
D: -
J: TRBJ2-5
V: TRBV5-1

DNA: TGTGCCAGTAGTATAGATTACAGGGGGCGCGTGGTCCAGCCCCAGCATTTT
CDR3: CASSIDYRGRVVQPQHF
size: few
D: TRBD1
J: TRBJ1-5
V: TRBV19

DNA: TGTGCCAGCAGCCTAACCCGACAGGTCTGCTATGGCTACACCTTC
CDR3: CASSLTRQVCYGYTF
size: few
D: -
J: TRBJ1-2
V: TRBV11-3

DNA: TGTGCCACCAGCAGAGATAGAGTGGGCATTCAGTACTTC
CDR3: CATSRDRVGIQYF
size: -
D: -
J: TRBJ2-4
V: TRBV15

DNA: TGCAGTGCTTCGACTGGTTCCTACGAGCAGTACTTC
CDR3: CSASTGSYEQYF
size: many
D: -
J: TRBJ2-7
V: TRBV20-1

DNA: TGTGCCAGCAGCTACGTAGCGGGAGGGCCTTTTCCCTACGAGCAGTACTTC
CDR3: CASSYVAGGPFPYEQYF
size: -
D: TRBD2
J: TRBJ2-7
V: TRBV11-1

DNA: TGCAGCGTACGAGGCGGGGAGACCCAGTACTTC
CDR3: CSVRGGETQYF
size: many
D: -
J: TRBJ2-5
V: TRBV29-1

DNA: TGTGCCAGCAGCCCCAGTGGTTCCAAAAACATTCAGTACTTC
CDR3: CASSPSGSKNIQYF
size: once
D: -
J: TRBJ2-4
V: TRBV7-8

DNA: TGTGCCACCTCCTCCGGGAGGGCCACCGGGGAGCTGTTTTTT
CDR3: CATSSGRATGELFF
size: few
D: TRBD2
J: TRBJ2-2
V: TRBV12-3/TRBV12-4

DNA: TGTGCCTGGAGTGTACGCGGGGGGACAGGGGTCAATCAGCCCCAGCATTTT
CDR3: CAWSVRGGTGVNQPQHF
size: -
D: TRBD1
J: TRBJ1-5
V: TRBV30

DNA: TGTGCCAGCAGTGACGCTTGGGAGGGCCTTTACAATGAGCAGTTCTTC
CDR3: CASSDAWEGLYNEQFF
size: few
D: TRBD2
J: TRBJ2-1
V: TRBV6-2/TRBV6-3

DNA: TGTGCCAGCACCCTATGGAGGGGGAATGGGAGTCAGCCCCAGCATTTT
CDR3: CASTLWRGNGSQPQHF
size: many
D: -
J: TRBJ1-5
V: TRBV11-2

DNA: TGTGCCAGCAGTCCTAGACAGGGGTCAGATGAAAAACTGTTTTTT
CDR3: CASSPRQGSDEKLFF
size: -
D: TRBD1
J: TRBJ1-4
V: TRBV6-2/TRBV6-3

DNA: TGTGCCAGCAGCTTAATGGATACGCAGTATTTT
CDR3: CASSLMDTQYF
size: many
D: -
J: TRBJ2-3
V: TRBV11-2

DNA: TGTGCCATCAGTGAGGCGAGGTCCCGAACGGAAAAACTGTTTTTT
CDR3: CAISEARSRTEKLFF
size: many
D: -
J: TRBJ1-4
V: TRBV10-3

DNA: TGTGCCAGCAGCTCTTACGGACTAGCGGGAGGTTACGAGCAGTACTTC
CDR3: CASSSYGLAGGYEQYF
size: -
D: TRBD2
J: TRBJ2-7
V: TRBV11-2

DNA: TGTGCCAGCAGTTTATTAGGCAGGGGGCGGAGTGAGCAGTTCTTC
CDR3: CASSLLGRGRSEQFF
size: many
D: TRBD1
J: TRBJ2-1
V: TRBV28

DNA: TGTGCCAGCAGCCCAATGTGGCTGAGAACCGGGGAGCTGTTCTTT
CDR3: CASSPMWLRTGELFF
size: -
D: -
J: TRBJ2-2
V: TRBV7-9

DNA: TGTGCCAGCAGTACTGGGACAGGTTATAACTATGGCTACACCTTC
CDR3: CASSTGTGYNYGYTF
size: -
D: TRBD1
J: TRBJ1-2
V: TRBV6-5

DNA: TGTGCCAGCAGTGGGGGACAGGGGGCTGTCGGAGATACGCAGTATTTT
CDR3: CASSGGQGAVGDTQYF
size: -
D: TRBD1
J: TRBJ2-3
V: TRBV28

DNA: TGTGCCAGCAGTGAGGGGCTTTGGGATTCACCCCTCCACTTT
CDR3: CASSEGLWDSPLHF
size: -
D: -
J: TRBJ1-6
V: TRBV2

DNA: TGTGCCAGCAGTTACGGATGGCAGTACAATGAGCAGTTCTTC
CDR3: CASSYGWQYNEQFF
size: -
D: -
J: TRBJ2-1
V: TRBV6-2/TRBV6-3

DNA: TGTGCCAGTAGTGGGTACAGGGGGCTTTCTAATGAGCAGTTCTTC
CDR3: CASSGYRGLSNEQFF
size: -
D: TRBD1
J: TRBJ2-1
V: TRBV19

DNA: TGTGCCAGCAGCTTACCGGGACAGGGGATATACGAGCAGTACTTC
CDR3: CASSLPGQGIYEQYF
size: few
D: TRBD1
J: TRBJ2-7
V: TRBV7-2

DNA: TGTGCCAGCAGTTTTGGTCTGGATTACTACGAGCAGTACTTC
CDR3: CASSFGLDYYEQYF
size: -
D: -
J: TRBJ2-7
V: TRBV28

DNA: TGTGCCAGCAGTTTGGGGACAGGGGGCGCAGATGGCTACACCTTC
CDR3: CASSLGTGGADGYTF
size: few
D: TRBD1
J: TRBJ1-2
V: TRBV6-9

DNA: TGTGCCAGTAGTATTTGGGGATTGAACACTGAAGCTTTCTTT
CDR3: CASSIWGLNTEAFF
size: -
D: -
J: TRBJ1-1
V: TRBV19

DNA: TGTGCCAGCAGCTTGTGGACAGGGTCTTCCTACGAGCAGTACTTC
CDR3: CASSLWTGSSYEQYF
size: -
D: TRBD1
J: TRBJ2-7
V: TRBV5-6

DNA: TGTGCCTGGAGGCTTTTGGGTGTCTCCTTGAGTGAGCAGTTCTTC
CDR3: CAWRLLGVSLSEQFF
size: -
D: -
J: TRBJ2-1
V: TRBV30

DNA: TGTGCCAGCACCGCACATCTACACCCAAACAATGGGCAGTTCTTC
CDR3: CASTAHLHPNNGQFF
size: once
D: -
J: TRBJ2-1
V: TRBV11-2

DNA: TGTGCCAGCAGCTTAGAGAATGGGGGGGTAGCCAATGAGCAGTTCTTC
CDR3: CASSLENGGVANEQFF
size: -
D: TRBD2
J: TRBJ2-1
V: TRBV7-9

DNA: TGTGCCAGCACCGCGGCGGGGAGAAAGTACGAGCAGTACTTC
CDR3: CASTAAGRKYEQYF
size: -
D: -
J: TRBJ2-7
V: TRBV2

DNA: TGTGCCAGCAAAATATCTGGGGCCAACGTCCTGACTTTC
CDR3: CASKISGANVLTF
size: -
D: -
J: TRBJ2-6
V: TRBV28

DNA: TGTGCCAGCAGTGGACAGGGGGCAGATGAGCAGTTCTTC
CDR3: CASSGQGADEQFF
size: many
D: TRBD1
J: TRBJ2-1
V: TRBV12-3/TRBV12-4

DNA: TGCAGTGCTAGCGGGACAGGTTTCAACGAGCAGTACTTC
CDR3: CSASGTGFNEQYF
size: -
D: TRBD1
J: TRBJ2-7
V: TRBV20-1

DNA: TGTGCCATCAGTGATTATAGCGGGAGTACAGATACGCAGTATTTT
CDR3: CAISDYSGSTDTQYF
size: few
D: TRBD2
J: TRBJ2-3
V: TRBV10-3

DNA: TGTGCCAGCAGCTTTAGACAGGCGGGCTCAGAGACCCAGTACTTC
CDR3: CASSFRQAGSETQYF
size: few
D: -
J: TRBJ2-5
V: TRBV7-9

DNA: TGTGCCAGCAGTCAGGGAGGGGGCAATGAGCAGTTCTTC
CDR3: CASSQGGGNEQFF
size: few
D: -
J: TRBJ2-1
V: TRBV28

DNA: TGTGCCAGCAGTTTAGACGGGGTAGGGAGAGGCTACACCTTC
CDR3: CASSLDGVGRGYTF
size: few
D: -
J: TRBJ1-2
V: TRBV28

DNA: TGTGCCAGCAGCCGATCCCGCGGGGAGCTGTTTTTT
CDR3: CASSRSRGELFF
size: few
D: -
J: TRBJ2-2
V: TRBV5-5

DNA: TGTGCCAACAGCTTAGTGGGGTTTCTGAGCTCCTACAATGAGCAGTTCTTC
CDR3: CANSLVGFLSSYNEQFF
size: -
D: -
J: TRBJ2-1
V: TRBV11-2

DNA: TGCAGCGTTGCGACAGGGGATAATTCACCCCTCCACTTT
CDR3: CSVATGDNSPLHF
size: -
D: TRBD1
J: TRBJ1-6
V: TRBV29-1

DNA: TGTGCCAGCAGTTCTTCTCCAGGGTTTGGCTATGGCTACACCTTC
CDR3: CASSSSPGFGYGYTF
size: many
D: -
J: TRBJ1-2
V: TRBV28

DNA: TGTGCCAGCAGTTCATACGGGACTTCAGGGGTCACAGATACGCAGTATTTT
CDR3: CASSSYGTSGVTDTQYF
size: few
D: -
J: TRBJ2-3
V: TRBV27

DNA: TGTGCCAGCAGTTTAGCGTTGCCTAATTCACCCCTCCACTTT
CDR3: CASSLALPNSPLHF
size: -
D: -
J: TRBJ1-6
V: TRBV12-3/TRBV12-4

DNA: TGTGCCAGCAGCTTACAGCCTAGCGGGGTGGGGGGTGAGCAGTTCTTC
CDR3: CASSLQPSGVGGEQFF
size: few
D: TRBD2
J: TRBJ2-1
V: TRBV7-6

DNA: TGTGCCAGCTCACCGGGACACAGAGGATATGGCTACACCTTC
CDR3: CASSPGHRGYGYTF
size: -
D: -
J: TRBJ1-2
V: TRBV18

DNA: TGCGCCAGCAGCACCGACCCTAATCAGCCCCAGCATTTT
CDR3: CASSTDPNQPQHF
size: many
D: -
J: TRBJ1-5
V: TRBV5-1